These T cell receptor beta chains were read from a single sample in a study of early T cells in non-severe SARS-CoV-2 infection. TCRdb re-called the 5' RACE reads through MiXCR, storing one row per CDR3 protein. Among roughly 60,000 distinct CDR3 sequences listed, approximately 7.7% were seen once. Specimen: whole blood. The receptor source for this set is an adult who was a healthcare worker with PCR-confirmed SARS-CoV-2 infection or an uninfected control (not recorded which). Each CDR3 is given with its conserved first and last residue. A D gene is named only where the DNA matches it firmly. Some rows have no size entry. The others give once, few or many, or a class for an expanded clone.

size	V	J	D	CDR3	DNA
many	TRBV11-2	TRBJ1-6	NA	CASSLDESPLHF	TGTGCCAGCAGCTTAGATGAGTCACCCCTCCACTTT
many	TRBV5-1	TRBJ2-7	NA	CASSLEQGYEQYF	TGCGCCAGCAGCTTAGAACAGGGCTACGAGCAGTACTTC
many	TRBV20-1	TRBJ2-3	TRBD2	CSAPSLAGAVADTQYF	TGCAGTGCCCCCTCCCTGGCGGGAGCGGTTGCAGATACGCAGTATTTT
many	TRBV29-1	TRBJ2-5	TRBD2	CSVVGLAAQETQYF	TGCAGCGTTGTCGGGCTAGCGGCTCAAGAGACCCAGTACTTC
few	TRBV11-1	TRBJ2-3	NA	CASTPRPRGSDTQYF	TGTGCCAGCACCCCCCGACCCCGGGGGTCAGATACGCAGTATTTT
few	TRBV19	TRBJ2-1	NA	CASSASGPGEYNEQFF	TGTGCCAGTAGTGCCTCCGGGCCCGGAGAGTACAATGAGCAGTTCTTC
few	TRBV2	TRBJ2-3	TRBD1	CASRGQGTDTQYF	TGTGCCAGCAGAGGACAGGGGACAGATACGCAGTATTTT
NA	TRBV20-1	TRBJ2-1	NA	CSARSSDSGVNEQFF	TGCAGTGCTAGAAGTAGTGACAGTGGGGTTAATGAGCAGTTCTTC
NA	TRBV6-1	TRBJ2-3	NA	CASTKSTDTQYF	TGTGCCAGCACTAAAAGCACAGATACGCAGTATTTT
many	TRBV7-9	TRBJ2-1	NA	CASSPTPGLSYNEQFF	TGTGCCAGCAGCCCCACCCCGGGACTGTCCTACAATGAGCAGTTCTTC
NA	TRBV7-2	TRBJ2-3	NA	CASSLDFGSTDTQYF	TGTGCCAGCAGCTTAGATTTCGGGTCGACAGATACGCAGTATTTT
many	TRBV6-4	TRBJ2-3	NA	CASSELGGTDTQYF	TGTGCCAGCAGTGAACTAGGGGGAACAGATACGCAGTATTTT
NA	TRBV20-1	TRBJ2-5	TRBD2	CSATLREGGETQYF	TGCAGTGCTACCCTCCGGGAGGGGGGAGAGACCCAGTACTTC
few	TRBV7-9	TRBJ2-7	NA	CASSHASGTDWAYEQYF	TGTGCCAGCAGCCACGCCTCTGGGACGGATTGGGCCTACGAGCAGTACTTC
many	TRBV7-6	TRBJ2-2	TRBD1	CASSLRTGGKVGELFF	TGTGCCAGCAGCCTCCGGACAGGGGGCAAGGTCGGGGAGCTGTTTTTT
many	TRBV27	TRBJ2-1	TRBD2	CASSLLGAGVYSSYNEQFF	TGTGCCAGCAGTTTATTAGGAGCGGGAGTGTACAGCTCCTACAATGAGCAGTTCTTC
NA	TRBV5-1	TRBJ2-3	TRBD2	CASSATSGSRTDTQYF	TGCGCCAGCAGCGCGACTAGCGGGAGCCGGACAGATACGCAGTATTTT
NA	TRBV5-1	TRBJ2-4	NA	CASSFTHGGLAKNIQYF	TGCGCCAGCAGCTTTACGCATGGCGGTCTAGCCAAAAACATTCAGTACTTC
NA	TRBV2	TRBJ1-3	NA	CASSEAPAGPTSGNTIYF	TGTGCCAGCAGTGAAGCACCGGCAGGTCCAACCTCTGGAAACACCATATATTTT
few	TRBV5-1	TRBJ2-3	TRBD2	CASSSRTSGLTDTQYF	TGCGCCAGCAGCTCCCGAACTAGCGGACTCACAGATACGCAGTATTTT
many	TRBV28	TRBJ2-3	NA	CASNQYGRGATQYF	TGTGCCAGCAACCAATACGGCCGGGGTGCTACGCAGTATTTT
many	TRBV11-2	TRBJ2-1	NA	CASSLVATGNSYNEQFF	TGTGCCAGCAGCTTAGTCGCGACAGGTAATTCCTACAATGAGCAGTTCTTC
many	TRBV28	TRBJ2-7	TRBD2	CASSVTSETYEQYF	TGTGCCAGCAGTGTGACTAGCGAGACCTACGAGCAGTACTTC
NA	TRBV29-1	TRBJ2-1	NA	CSVGLAEQFF	TGCAGCGTTGGCCTAGCGGAGCAGTTCTTC
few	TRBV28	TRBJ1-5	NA	CASSLKGRGANNQPQHF	TGTGCCAGCAGTTTAAAGGGGAGAGGGGCGAATAATCAGCCCCAGCATTTT
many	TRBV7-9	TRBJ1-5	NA	CASSFGGPPNQPQHF	TGTGCCAGCAGCTTCGGCGGACCTCCAAATCAGCCCCAGCATTTT
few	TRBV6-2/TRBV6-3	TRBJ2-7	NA	CASSTGYRDREQYF	TGTGCCAGCAGCACCGGATACAGGGATCGCGAGCAGTACTTC
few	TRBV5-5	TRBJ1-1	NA	CASSFDTYPTEAFF	TGTGCCAGCAGCTTTGACACATACCCCACTGAAGCTTTCTTT
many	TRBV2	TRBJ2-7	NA	CASSEDRETRYHF	TGTGCCAGCAGTGAAGACAGGGAGACTAGATATCACTTC
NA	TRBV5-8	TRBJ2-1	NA	CASSLEGGHSYNEQFF	TGTGCCAGCAGCTTGGAGGGCGGGCACTCCTACAATGAGCAGTTCTTC
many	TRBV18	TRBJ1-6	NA	CASSLRQRDNSPLHF	TGTGCCAGCTCACTACGTCAGCGCGATAATTCACCCCTCCACTTT
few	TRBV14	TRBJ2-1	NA	CASSQEAFSSYNEQFF	TGTGCCAGCAGCCAAGAGGCCTTTTCCTCCTACAATGAGCAGTTCTTC
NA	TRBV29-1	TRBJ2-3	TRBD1	CSVSGTGGFTDTQYF	TGCAGCGTCTCCGGCACAGGGGGCTTCACAGATACGCAGTATTTT
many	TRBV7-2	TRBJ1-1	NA	CASSLQGGHTEAFF	TGTGCCAGCAGCTTACAAGGAGGACACACTGAAGCTTTCTTT
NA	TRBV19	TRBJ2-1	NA	CASSMASGREGGQFF	TGTGCCAGTAGTATGGCTAGCGGAAGAGAGGGGGGGCAGTTCTTC
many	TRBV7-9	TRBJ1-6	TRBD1	CASSLASGGLSPLHF	TGTGCCAGCAGCTTAGCGTCAGGGGGCCTTTCACCCCTCCACTTT
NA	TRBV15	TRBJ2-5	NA	CATSGTDQETQYF	TGTGCCACCAGCGGGACGGACCAAGAGACCCAGTACTTC
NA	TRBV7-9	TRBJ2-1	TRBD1	CASSSGQSSYNEQFF	TGTGCCAGCAGCTCGGGACAGAGCTCCTACAATGAGCAGTTCTTC
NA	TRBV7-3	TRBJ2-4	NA	CALEVALAKNIQYF	TGTGCCCTGGAGGTAGCATTAGCCAAAAACATTCAGTACTTC
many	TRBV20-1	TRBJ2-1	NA	CSARVTAGTQFEFF	TGCAGTGCTAGAGTCACCGCCGGGACACAGTTTGAGTTCTTC
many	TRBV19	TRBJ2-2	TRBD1	CASNDNRGPTGELFF	TGTGCCAGTAATGACAACAGGGGCCCCACCGGGGAGCTGTTTTTT
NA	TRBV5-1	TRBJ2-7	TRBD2	CASSLEGLAGHREQYF	TGCGCCAGCAGCTTGGAAGGGCTAGCGGGGCATCGGGAGCAGTACTTC
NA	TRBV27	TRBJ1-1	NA	CASSSWTLNTEAFF	TGTGCCAGCAGTTCCTGGACTTTGAACACTGAAGCTTTCTTT
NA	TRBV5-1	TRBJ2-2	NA	CASRAMVSNTGELFF	TGCGCCAGCAGGGCCATGGTATCGAACACCGGGGAGCTGTTTTTT
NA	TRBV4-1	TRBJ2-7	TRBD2	CASSQAAGDYEQYF	TGCGCCAGCAGCCAAGCAGCGGGGGATTACGAGCAGTACTTC
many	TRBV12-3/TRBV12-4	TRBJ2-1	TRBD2	CASGGLAGGEQFF	TGTGCCAGCGGCGGACTAGCGGGAGGTGAGCAGTTCTTC
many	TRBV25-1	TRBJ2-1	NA	CASSVGVGSYNEQFF	TGTGCCAGCAGCGTTGGCGTAGGCTCCTACAATGAGCAGTTCTTC
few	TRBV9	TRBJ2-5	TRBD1	CASSEGTGQETQYF	TGTGCCAGCAGCGAGGGGACAGGTCAAGAGACCCAGTACTTC
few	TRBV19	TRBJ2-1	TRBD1	CASKPQGVYNEQFF	TGTGCCAGTAAGCCACAGGGGGTCTACAATGAGCAGTTCTTC
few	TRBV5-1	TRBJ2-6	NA	CASSYTGSGANVLTF	TGCGCCAGCAGCTACACAGGCTCTGGGGCCAACGTCCTGACTTTC
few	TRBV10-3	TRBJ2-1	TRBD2	CAISDELAGDNEQFF	TGTGCCATCAGTGATGAACTAGCGGGAGACAATGAGCAGTTCTTC
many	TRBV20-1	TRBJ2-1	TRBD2	CSASLRERETYNEQFF	TGCAGTGCTAGCCTCCGAGAGCGGGAGACTTACAATGAGCAGTTCTTC
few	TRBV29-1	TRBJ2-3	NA	CSVEGSLGWNTQYF	TGCAGCGTTGAGGGGTCCCTGGGATGGAATACGCAGTATTTT
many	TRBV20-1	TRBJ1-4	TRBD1	CSALQGDQVGLEKLFF	TGCAGTGCTCTACAGGGGGACCAGGTCGGGCTTGAAAAACTGTTTTTT
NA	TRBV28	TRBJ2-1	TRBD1	CASRSGRGQGYNEQFF	TGTGCCAGCAGGTCCGGTCGCGGACAGGGGTACAATGAGCAGTTCTTC
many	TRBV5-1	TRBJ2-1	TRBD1	CASSGGQGGNEQFF	TGCGCCAGCAGCGGGGGACAGGGAGGCAATGAGCAGTTCTTC
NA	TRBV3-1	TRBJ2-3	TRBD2	CASRRTSGGLTDTQYF	TGTGCCAGCAGACGAACGAGCGGGGGCCTCACAGATACGCAGTATTTT
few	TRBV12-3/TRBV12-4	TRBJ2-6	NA	CASSLKVAGANVLTF	TGTGCCAGCAGTTTGAAGGTCGCTGGGGCCAACGTCCTGACTTTC
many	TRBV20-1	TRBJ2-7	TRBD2	CSATGTSGYEQYF	TGCAGTGCCACTGGGACTAGCGGATACGAGCAGTACTTC
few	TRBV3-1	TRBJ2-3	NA	CASSQDPGGGTDTQYF	TGTGCCAGCAGCCAAGATCCGGGCGGAGGCACAGATACGCAGTATTTT